This T cell receptor beta chain was recovered during a study of cytomegalovirus exposure and HLA in healthy donors. Looked up from germline, CDR1 is SGHDT and CDR2 is YYEEEE. V was shortened by 3 bases and J by 2 bases, with 10 bases between the two germline ends. This CDR3 is 14 amino acids long. Primers for the PCR totalled 60 Vbeta and 13 Jbeta. Generated by immunoSEQ multiplex PCR, the TCRdb table keeps only in-frame clones and is missing some. The table records approximately 140,000 clones, roughly 83% of them present only once. The TCR originated in a female donor in good health and CMV-seronegative. The specimen sequenced was PBMCs. The chain is built from TRBV5-6 and TRBJ2-3; the D gene is possibly TRBD2 (5 bases). CDR3 DNA: TGTGCCAGCAGCTCTAGCAGACTCACAGATACGCAGTATTTT. Amino acid sequence: CASSSSRLTDTQYF.